This TCR beta chain was profiled in a study of T cells after yellow fever vaccination. Whole-study context: Libraries from low-cell-number fractions were prepared with the SMART-Seq v4 Ultra Low Input RNA kit.

A process of 5'RACE template switching, which added a universal primer site and UMIs, was used to make TCR cDNA. TCRdb independently ran MiXCR on the 5' RACE reads; one entry per CDR3 protein. Of 250,000 or so distinct CDR3 sequences in the sample, roughly 7.2% were seen once. The CDR3 spans 14 residues. Deletions cut 2 bases from V and 9 bases from J, with 14 bases between. Germline lookup yields CDR1 SGHTA and CDR2 FQGNSA. Regarding the study as a whole: Re-detected after boosting: most primary clones, around 97% of CD4 and about 85% of CD8.

Ten or more counts support this clonotype. Its antigen is as yet unknown. This TCR was sampled from a young man who received the YFV17D yellow fever vaccine. The chain employs TRBV7-2 and TRBJ2-4; D gene unclear. The source was CD4+ T cells sorted from PBMCs, collected 15 days after the yellow fever booster vaccination. This CDR3 reads CASSLYQNLGIQYF. The CDR3 region has the DNA TGTGCCAGCAGCTTATACCAGAATCTCGGCATTCAGTACTTC.